Listed below are T cell receptor beta chains from one sample, sequenced in a study of T cells after yellow fever vaccination. Each CDR3 protein is one row after TCRdb ran MiXCR on the 5' RACE reads. The table includes 300,000 to 350,000 distinct CDR3 sequences, 3.5% to 4.5% detected once. The sample consisted of PBMCs, taken 15 days after the yellow fever booster vaccination. These receptors all come from a man aged 18 to 35 who received the YFV17D yellow fever vaccine. CDR3s include the opening cysteine and the closing phenylalanine or tryptophan. The D gene is left open where the match is weak. The size entry is marked missing in some rows and otherwise reads once, few, many or a size class.

V: TRBV4-3
D: TRBD1
size: few
J: TRBJ2-1
DNA: TGCGCCAGCAGCCAGTGGACAGGGGGCGGTGAGCAGTTCTTC
CDR3: CASSQWTGGGEQFF

V: TRBV25-1
D: NA
size: few
J: TRBJ2-3
DNA: TGTGCCAGCAGCGGGCAGTACACAGATACGCAGTATTTT
CDR3: CASSGQYTDTQYF

V: TRBV3-1
D: NA
size: NA
J: TRBJ2-3
DNA: TGTGCCAGCAGCCAAGACGGCCCTACGCAGTATTTT
CDR3: CASSQDGPTQYF

V: TRBV5-1
D: NA
size: many
J: TRBJ1-2
DNA: TGCGCCAGCAGAGGTTCCCAGACGGATGGCTACACCTTC
CDR3: CASRGSQTDGYTF

V: TRBV7-8
D: TRBD2
size: NA
J: TRBJ2-7
DNA: TGTGCCAGCAGCTTAGTAGCGGGGGGGGACCCCTACGAGCAGTACTTC
CDR3: CASSLVAGGDPYEQYF

V: TRBV7-2
D: TRBD2
size: NA
J: TRBJ2-2
DNA: TGTGCCAGCAGTGGGGAGCCCGGGACTAACATGGTGGGGGAGCTGTTTTTT
CDR3: CASSGEPGTNMVGELFF

V: TRBV7-7
D: TRBD2
size: NA
J: TRBJ2-1
DNA: TGTGCCAGCAGCTTAGGGGGACTAGCAGACAACAATGAGCAGTTCTTC
CDR3: CASSLGGLADNNEQFF

V: TRBV7-3
D: TRBD1
size: NA
J: TRBJ2-7
DNA: TGTGCCAGCAGCTTAACCGGACAGGCGCCCTACGAGCAGTACTTC
CDR3: CASSLTGQAPYEQYF

V: TRBV6-5
D: NA
size: NA
J: TRBJ1-5
DNA: TGTGCCAGCAGTCCGCAGTGGGATCAGCCCCAGCATTTT
CDR3: CASSPQWDQPQHF

V: TRBV11-2
D: NA
size: many
J: TRBJ2-5
DNA: TGTGCCAGCAGCTTACGCTATACAGAGACCCAGTACTTC
CDR3: CASSLRYTETQYF

V: TRBV13
D: NA
size: NA
J: TRBJ1-1
DNA: TGTGCCAGCAGCTCCCGGAGCCGGGACTTCCGAACAAGTGAAGCTTTCTTT
CDR3: CASSSRSRDFRTSEAFF

V: TRBV20-1
D: TRBD2
size: NA
J: TRBJ2-3
DNA: TGCAGTGTCTCAGGACTAGCGGGGGCCGGACGCACAGATACGCAGTATTTT
CDR3: CSVSGLAGAGRTDTQYF

V: TRBV6-6
D: NA
size: NA
J: TRBJ2-1
DNA: TGTGCCAGCAGTTACAGTGCCAGGGGGAGGTACAATGAGCAGTTCTTC
CDR3: CASSYSARGRYNEQFF

V: TRBV12-3/TRBV12-4
D: TRBD1
size: few
J: TRBJ2-6
DNA: TGTGCCAGCAGTTTGGACAGGAGCTCTGGGGCCAACGTCCTGACTTTC
CDR3: CASSLDRSSGANVLTF

V: TRBV5-1
D: TRBD1
size: NA
J: TRBJ2-5
DNA: TGCGCCAGCACCCTCGGGACAGGGTTTATCCAGACCCAGTACTTC
CDR3: CASTLGTGFIQTQYF

V: TRBV12-3/TRBV12-4
D: NA
size: many
J: TRBJ1-6
DNA: TGTGCCAGCAGTTTAGGGGGGGTCAGAAATTCACCCCTCCACTTT
CDR3: CASSLGGVRNSPLHF

V: TRBV9
D: TRBD1
size: many
J: TRBJ2-7
DNA: TGTGCCAGCAGCCCATGGGACAGGGGCTACGAGCAGTACTTC
CDR3: CASSPWDRGYEQYF

V: TRBV5-1
D: TRBD1
size: few
J: TRBJ2-1
DNA: TGCGCCAGCAGCTTGGAGGGACAGGGCTCCTACAATGAGCAGTTCTTC
CDR3: CASSLEGQGSYNEQFF

V: TRBV11-2
D: NA
size: few
J: TRBJ1-1
DNA: TGTGCCAGCAGCTGGGGATTCGGAGCTTTCTTT
CDR3: CASSWGFGAFF

V: TRBV4-3
D: NA
size: many
J: TRBJ2-5
DNA: TGCGCCAGCAGCCAGGGCCCCGGGGCAGGGCAAGAGACCCAGTACTTC
CDR3: CASSQGPGAGQETQYF

V: TRBV20-1
D: TRBD1
size: many
J: TRBJ2-7
DNA: TGCAGTGCTAGAGATCCCAAGACAGGGGGCGGATACGAGCAGTACTTC
CDR3: CSARDPKTGGGYEQYF

V: TRBV5-6
D: TRBD1
size: few
J: TRBJ1-1
DNA: TGTGCCAGCAGCTCCCTGCCACGGACAGGGGGAGGAACTGAAGCTTTCTTT
CDR3: CASSSLPRTGGGTEAFF

V: TRBV5-5
D: TRBD1
size: many
J: TRBJ1-2
DNA: TGTGCCAGCAGCGCCCCCGGGACAGGGGGCGGCTACACCTTC
CDR3: CASSAPGTGGGYTF

V: TRBV12-3/TRBV12-4
D: NA
size: many
J: TRBJ2-3
DNA: TGTGCCAGCAGTTTCTCGTTAGCGGTGCTTTTCACAGATACGCAGTATTTT
CDR3: CASSFSLAVLFTDTQYF

V: TRBV20-1
D: TRBD1
size: many
J: TRBJ1-1
DNA: TGCAGTGCTAGGGACAGGGGCACTGAAGCTTTCTTT
CDR3: CSARDRGTEAFF

V: TRBV20-1
D: NA
size: many
J: TRBJ1-3
DNA: TGCAGTGCTAGAGATGGGGACTGGGACTCTGGAAACACCATATATTTT
CDR3: CSARDGDWDSGNTIYF